The clone carrying this TCR beta chain was picked up a small number of times. Antigen: not known. These data belong to a study of blood T cells in healthy people across ages. Study results and caveats: Versus aged donors, long-lived donors had higher diversity and more naive CD4+ cells.

Trimming took 8 bases from V and 8 from J; bases not matched to a gene: 34. Per the germline V gene, CDR1 is SNHLY and CDR2 is FYNNEI. The length of the CDR3 is 22 residues. A second 7 to 11 cycle PCR used barcoded and J-beta primers. Every cDNA molecule bore a tag from a template-switch adaptor containing 12 random nucleotides. TCRdb fed the 5' RACE reads into MiXCR, producing one record per CDR3 protein. The sample gives about 930,000 distinct CDR3 sequences, just under 30% of which show up once; roughly 10% is in the top ten. These records were also assigned to another study, of T cells of mothers and their children. Per that paper: Material was donated by three healthy Caucasian mothers and their six children. Related pairs of mothers and children showed slightly higher, non-significant overlap versus unrelated pairs.

This chain joins TRBV2 and TRBJ2-1; 9 nucleotides align to TRBD2. The receptor was isolated from a woman in her forties in good health. The sequenced sample consisted of blood. The CDR3: CASPTAIEGFFVPSGESDEQFF. The CDR3 DNA reads as TGTGCCAGCCCGACCGCCATTGAGGGATTTTTTGTGCCTAGCGGGGAATCAGATGAGCAGTTCTTC.